The T cell receptor (beta chain) described here comes from a study of T cell repertoires in cytomegalovirus infection. The CDR3 totals 19 residues. The J segment lost 3 bases and the V segment lost 5 bases, leaving 17 bases of the junction unmatched. This clonotype was observed a few times. The antigen remains unidentified. TCRdb passed the reads through MiXCR, listing each CDR3 protein once. Of about 140,000 distinct CDR3 sequences in the sample, 32% were seen once. This TCR was sampled from a human donor in good health (CMV status not recorded). Some clones in this sample may be carry-over from other donors' samples. The J gene is TRBJ1-5, the V gene TRBV12-3 or TRBV12-4, with TRBD1 matching over 9 bases. The material sequenced was CD8+ T cells from cultured PBMCs, taken from culture after CMV antigen stimulation. The CDR3 sequence is CASSPPGQGPYFSNQPQHF. Here the CDR3 DNA reads TGTGCCAGCAGTCCCCCGGGACAGGGACCCTACTTTTCCAATCAGCCCCAGCATTTT.